This paragraph covers one T cell receptor (beta chain) sequence. TCRdb's copy holds only in-frame clones and misses some; the assay was immunoSEQ multiplex PCR. The sample lists 85,000 to 120,000 clones, about 89% occurring once. Germline CDR1 is ENHRY and CDR2 is SYGVKD. The CDR3 runs 14 residues. V lost 0 bases and J 4 bases, leaving 7 bases between the germline ends. The data derive from a study of T cell changes during pregnancy in multiple sclerosis. The receptor was isolated from a female donor with multiple sclerosis, enrolled in a pregnancy study. The chain has TRBV10-3 and TRBJ1-3, with D tentatively TRBD1 (6 bases). Material: peripheral blood, obtained before pregnancy. Here the CDR3 reads CAISESTGGNTIYF. CDR3 DNA sequence: TGTGCCATCAGTGAGTCTACAGGGGGAAACACCATATATTTT.